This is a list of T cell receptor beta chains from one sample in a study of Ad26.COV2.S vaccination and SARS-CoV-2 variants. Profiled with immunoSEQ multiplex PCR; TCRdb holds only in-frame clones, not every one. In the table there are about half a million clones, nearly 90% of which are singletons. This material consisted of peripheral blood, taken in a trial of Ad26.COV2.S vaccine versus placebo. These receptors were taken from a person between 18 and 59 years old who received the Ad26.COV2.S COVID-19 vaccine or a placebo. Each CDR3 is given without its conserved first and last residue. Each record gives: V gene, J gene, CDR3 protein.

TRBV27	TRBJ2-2	ASSSSLPGTSGSSGELF
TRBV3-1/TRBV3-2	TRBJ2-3	ASSGLAGGLGTDTQY
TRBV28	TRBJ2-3	ASSFLLGQPTDTQY
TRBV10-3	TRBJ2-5	AISEAPSAGGNETQY
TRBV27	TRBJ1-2	ASRTAGTGEYGYGYT
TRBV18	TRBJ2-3	ASSPPTGGVGMGTQY
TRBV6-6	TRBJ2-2	ASSPTGTVWYTGELF
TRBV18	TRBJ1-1	ASSPTGETEAF
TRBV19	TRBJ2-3	ASSMGQSGPKGTQY
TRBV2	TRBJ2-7	ASSPWGRTYEQY
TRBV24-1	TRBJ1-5	ATSDLNQPQH
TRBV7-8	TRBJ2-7	ASSPNPDRGYYEQY
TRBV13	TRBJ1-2	ASSPLATGAVYGYT
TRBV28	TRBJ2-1	ASSRSSSLHNEQF
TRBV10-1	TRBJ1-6	ASRQGDSYNSPLH
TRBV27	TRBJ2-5	ASRDRGPPEETQY
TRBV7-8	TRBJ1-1	ASRRGQRTENTEAF
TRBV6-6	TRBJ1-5	ASSQGGSNQPQH
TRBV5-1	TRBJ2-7	ASSLAGLAYEQY
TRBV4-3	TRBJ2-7	ASSQDLVYEQY
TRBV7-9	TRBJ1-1	ASSLGQGLEAF
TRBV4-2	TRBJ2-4	ASSQGGGNIQY
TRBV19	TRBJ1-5	ASSIERRAGQPQH
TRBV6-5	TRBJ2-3	ASSLAGLTDTQY
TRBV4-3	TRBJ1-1	ASSQLRGPNTEAF
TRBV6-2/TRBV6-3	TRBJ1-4	ASSYRTTNEKLF
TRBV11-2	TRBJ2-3	ASSSSYSTDTQY
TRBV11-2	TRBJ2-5	ASRKLGSFQETQY
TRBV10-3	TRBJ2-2	AISAFGTGQNTGELF
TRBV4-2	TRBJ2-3	ASSQGLAGDTQY
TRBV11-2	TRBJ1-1	ASSLRSLNTEAF
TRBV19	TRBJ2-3	ATTRDRGRSTDTQY
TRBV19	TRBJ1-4	ASTPLYQTGEDEKLF
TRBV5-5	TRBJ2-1	ASTSNRGVNNEQF
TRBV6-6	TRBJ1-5	ASSYVRSDQPQH
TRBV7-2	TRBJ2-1	ASSFGGSSYNEQF
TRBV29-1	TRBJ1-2	SVEVVGGAGYGYT
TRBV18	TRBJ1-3	ASSPTGNTIY
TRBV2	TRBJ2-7	ASSGQGVGEQY
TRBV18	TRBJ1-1	ASSPRGTADMNTEAF
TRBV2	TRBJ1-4	ASSQQGAGSEKLF
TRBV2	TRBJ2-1	ASSRTSGSRDEQF
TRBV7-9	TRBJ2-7	ASSLVGSEQY
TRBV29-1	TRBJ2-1	SVSGGLSLNEQF
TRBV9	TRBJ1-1	ASSVAAAGYFTEAF
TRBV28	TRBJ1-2	ASSLMEGYT